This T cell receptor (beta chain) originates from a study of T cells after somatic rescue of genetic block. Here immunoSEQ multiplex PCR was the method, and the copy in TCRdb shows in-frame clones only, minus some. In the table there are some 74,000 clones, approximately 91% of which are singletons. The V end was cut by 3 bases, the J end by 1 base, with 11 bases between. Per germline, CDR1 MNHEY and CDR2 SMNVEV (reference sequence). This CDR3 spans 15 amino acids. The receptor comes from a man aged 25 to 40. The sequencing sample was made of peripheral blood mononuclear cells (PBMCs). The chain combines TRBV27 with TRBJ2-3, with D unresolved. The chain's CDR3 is CASSLPASGTDTQYF. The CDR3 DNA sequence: TGTGCCAGCAGTTTGCCAGCCTCTGGCACAGATACGCAGTATTTT.